The source of this TCR beta chain is a study of blood T cell repertoires in COVID-19. Method: immunoSEQ multiplex PCR; TCRdb's copy keeps in-frame clones and lacks some. The table includes some 300,000 clones, roughly 86% detected once. Germline CDR1 is ENHRY and CDR2 is SYGVKD. The V gene lost 7 bases and the J gene lost 7 bases, with 16 bases spanning the gap. This CDR3 is built from 14 residues. The V and J genes are TRBV10-3 and TRBJ1-4; a possible D gene is TRBD1 (6 bases). The TCR originated in a woman aged 45-60 years who had been exposed to COVID-19. Sequencing was performed on PBMCs or T cells enriched from blood (not recorded which). The CDR3 region has the DNA TGTGCCATCACCGGAGGGGGGGCTGGTGAAAAACTGTTTTTT. Residues: CAITGGGAGEKLFF.